The 25 T cell receptor beta chains reported below all come from one sample, sequenced in a study of blood T cell repertoires in COVID-19. Here immunoSEQ multiplex PCR was the method, and the copy in TCRdb shows in-frame clones only, minus some. This table holds approximately 440,000 clones, around 91% found once. Input material: PBMCs or T cells enriched from blood (not recorded which). All receptors come from a man between 18 and 29 years old who had recovered from COVID-19.

This clone was counted a few times. The chain employs TRBV5-5 and TRBJ1-5; 7 bases line up with TRBD1. CDR3 length: 16 amino acids. V dropped 2 bases and J dropped 2; count of bases not matched to a gene: 7. Germline values: CDR1 SGHKS, CDR2 YYEKEE (reference sequence). This chain's CDR3 is CASSLDIGTGNQPQHF. CDR3 DNA: TGTGCCAGCAGCTTAGACATCGGGACAGGCAATCAGCCCCAGCATTTT. The full variable domain, rest sourced from reference TRBV5-5 and TRBJ1-5, is DAGVTQSPTHLIKTRGQQVTLRCSPISGHKSVSWYQQVLGQGPQFIFQYYEKEERGRGNFPDRFSARQFPNYSSELNVNALLLGDSALYLCASSLDIGTGNQPQHFGDGTRLSIL.

The gene calls are TRBV2 and TRBJ1-1; perhaps TRBD1 as D (6 bases). The CDR3 consists of 13 residues. Germline V gene sequence: CDR1 SNHLY, CDR2 FYNNEI. Trimming pared 6 bases from V and 2 bases from J, leaving 10 bases between. CDR3 amino acids: CASRVQGNTEAFF. CDR3 bases: TGTGCCAGCAGAGTACAGGGAAACACTGAAGCTTTCTTT.

The rearrangement joins TRBV10-3 to TRBJ2-1; TRBD2 is a possible D gene (5 bases). Trimming removed 0 bases at V and 4 bases at J, with 16 bases between. CDR3 length equals 17 residues. Germline loops: CDR1 ENHRY, CDR2 SYGVKD. Written as DNA, the CDR3 is TGTGCCATCAGTGAGTCGAGGCGGTCAGGACTTTACAATGAGCAGTTCTTC. This encodes CAISESRRSGLYNEQFF.

The rearrangement uses TRBV19 and TRBJ2-1; the match to TRBD1 covers 10 bases. Germline V lookup: CDR1 LNHDA, CDR2 SQIVND (reference sequence). Trimming at V came to 6 bases and at J to 1 base, leaving 3 bases not matched to a gene. The CDR3 totals 15 residues. CDR3 residues: CASRRDRGSYNEQFF. The CDR3, as DNA: TGTGCCAGTAGGAGGGACAGGGGTTCCTACAATGAGCAGTTCTTC.

The chain joins TRBV11-3 to TRBJ1-4, with 10 bases aligning to TRBD1. V was pared by 5 bases and J by 4 bases, with 4 bases of the junction left unmatched. The length of the CDR3 is 15 residues. Germline V gives CDR1 SGHNT, CDR2 YENEEA. CDR3 amino acids: CASSETGGNNEKLFF. CDR3 bases: TGTGCCAGCAGCGAGACAGGGGGCAATAATGAAAAACTGTTTTTT.

The J gene is TRBJ2-3, the V gene TRBV27; 13 bases map to TRBD2. Per the germline V gene, CDR1 is MNHEY and CDR2 is SMNVEV (reference sequence). J lost 4 bases, V lost 1 base, and 5 bases had no gene match. This CDR3 spans 17 amino acids. The CDR3 DNA is TGTGCCAGCAGTTTATGGGGACTAGCGGGAACGGCAGATACGCAGTATTTT. It translates to CASSLWGLAGTADTQYF.

This clone came up once. The chain couples TRBV19 to TRBJ2-7, with 7 positions matching TRBD1. V shed 4 bases, J shed 1 base, and the junction held 13 bases outside the gene matches. Germline CDR1 and CDR2: LNHDA and SQIVND (reference sequence). The CDR3 is made up of 17 amino acids. The CDR3 spells CASSTIARQGTSYEQYF. The CDR3 DNA sequence: TGTGCCAGTAGTACAATCGCCCGACAGGGAACTTCCTACGAGCAGTACTTC.

The V call is TRBV9, the J call TRBJ2-1; 10 nucleotides agree with TRBD2. V dropped 4 bases and J dropped 13; count of bases not matched to a gene: 11. This CDR3 is built from 14 residues. CDR1 is SGDLS and CDR2 is YYNGEE in the germline V gene. CDR3 DNA sequence: TGTGCCAGCAGCATACAAGGCCAGCGGGGGGGCCAGTTCTTC. This codes for CASSIQGQRGGQFF.

The chain uses TRBV5-1 and TRBJ2-1; the D is unclear. V was trimmed by 4 bases and J by 1 base, leaving 9 bases between them. The CDR3 has 14 residues. Germline values: CDR1 SGHRS, CDR2 YFSETQ. The CDR3: CASSSDVSYNEQFF. CDR3 nucleotides: TGCGCCAGCAGCAGCGACGTATCCTACAATGAGCAGTTCTTC.

This clone appeared a single time. This sequence joins TRBV19 and TRBJ1-2; 7 positions agree with TRBD1. Germline V lookup: CDR1 LNHDA, CDR2 SQIVND (reference sequence). CDR3 length: 15 amino acids. V lost 5 bases to trimming and J lost 8 bases; unmatched junction nucleotides: 14. This CDR3 reads CASSVDNQGVRGYTF. CDR3 DNA sequence: TGTGCCAGTAGTGTCGACAACCAGGGGGTCAGGGGCTACACCTTC.

CDR3 nucleotide sequence: TGTGCCAGCAACGGCGGGAGGGGGCTCATGAACACTGAAGCTTTCTTT. Its translation is CASNGGRGLMNTEAFF. V is TRBV6-6 and J is TRBJ1-1, with 7 nucleotides matching TRBD1. The germline CDR1 and CDR2 sequences are MNHNY and SVGAGI (reference sequence). Trimming removed 7 bases from V and 0 bases from J; junction bases left unmatched: 11. There are 16 residues in the CDR3.

The V call is TRBV28, the J call TRBJ2-5, with TRBD1 as a possible D gene (5 bases). The V gene lost 6 bases and the J gene lost 5 bases, with 25 bases spanning the gap. The germline V gene encodes CDR1 MDHEN and CDR2 SYDVKM. The CDR3 spans 17 residues. The CDR3 DNA follows: TGTGCCAGCAGCCGTCTAAGCAGGGCCGGAGTAAAGGAGACCCAGTACTTC. Translating gives CASSRLSRAGVKETQYF.

The V and J genes are TRBV6-2 or TRBV6-3 and TRBJ2-3; D perhaps matches TRBD2 (7 bases). The CDR3 loop spans 15 amino acids. Germline V gives CDR1 MNHEY, CDR2 SVGEGT. The V gene lost 6 bases and the J gene lost 6 bases, with 19 bases spanning the gap. This CDR3 is CASSALGGGSDTQYF. As DNA, the CDR3 is TGTGCCAGCAGCGCCTTAGGGGGAGGGTCGGATACGCAGTATTTT.

J is TRBJ2-7 and V is TRBV5-1; 10 bases are a match to TRBD1. Germline V lookup: CDR1 SGHRS, CDR2 YFSETQ. CDR3 length: 14 residues. The junction had 4 bases not matched to a gene; V was cut back by 2 bases and J by 5 bases. CDR3 protein: CASSFDRGQDEQYF. CDR3 bases: TGCGCCAGCAGCTTCGACAGGGGGCAGGACGAGCAGTACTTC.

V is TRBV6-5 and J is TRBJ1-3; 7 bases map to TRBD1. This CDR3 has 14 residues. J lost 5 bases, V lost 6 bases, and 7 bases had no gene match. From germline, CDR1 is MNHEY and CDR2 SVGAGI. The CDR3 loop is CASSLGTARNTIYF. Here the CDR3 DNA reads TGTGCCAGCAGCCTTGGGACAGCCCGAAACACCATATATTTT.

This rearrangement joins TRBV5-6 to TRBJ1-2; no clear D gene. Germline V CDR1 and CDR2: SGHDT, YYEEEE. Trimming removed 0 bases at V and 14 bases at J, with 23 bases between. The CDR3 extends over 15 amino acids. DNA for the CDR3: TGTGCCAGCAGCTTGGATCAGAGCTTCTATGGTTCGGGGACCTTC. Translation: CASSLDQSFYGSGTF.

This sequence joins TRBV28 and TRBJ1-1, with 7 bases identical to TRBD1. This CDR3 region has 13 residues. Germline V CDR1 and CDR2: MDHEN, SYDVKM. V lost 8 bases and J lost 1; bases outside the gene matches: 4. The CDR3 reads CASLSGGNTEAFF. The CDR3 coding sequence is TGTGCCAGCCTCTCAGGGGGGAACACTGAAGCTTTCTTT.

This clone was recorded only once. This rearrangement joins TRBV24-1 to TRBJ1-2; 9 positions match TRBD1. The ends lost 4 bases at V and 8 bases at J; junction bases unmatched: 22. The germline CDR1 and CDR2 sequences are KGHDR and SFDVKD. The CDR3 loop spans 19 amino acids. CDR3 sequence (DNA): TGTGCCACCAGTGACCACTCGGGACAGGGAGCCTTCACTAAAGGGGGCTACACCTTC. It translates to CATSDHSGQGAFTKGGYTF.

This sequence joins TRBV11-2 and TRBJ2-7, with a possible D match to TRBD1 (6 bases). The CDR3 runs 12 residues. V lost 5 bases and J 2 bases, leaving 7 bases between the germline ends. Germline-derived CDR1 and CDR2 are SGHAT and FQNNGV. CDR3 sequence reads: CASSGGTYEQYF. CDR3 coding DNA: TGTGCCAGCAGCGGGGGCACCTACGAGCAGTACTTC.

This chain joins TRBV5-4 and TRBJ1-3; D perhaps matches TRBD1 (6 bases). CDR3 length: 16 amino acids. Germline CDR1 reads SGHNT; CDR2 reads YYREEE (reference sequence). Deletions cut 3 bases from V and 0 bases from J, with 13 bases between. In nucleotides, the CDR3 is TGTGCCAGCAGCTCAGGGGTCCCTCACTCTGGAAACACCATATATTTT. Amino acid sequence: CASSSGVPHSGNTIYF.

The chain combines TRBV13 with TRBJ1-6; 7 positions agree with TRBD1. The germline gives CDR1 PRHDT, CDR2 FYEKMQ (reference sequence). The CDR3 runs 15 residues. V was clipped by 5 bases and J by 9 bases; unmatched bases: 10. The CDR3 DNA is TGTGCCAGCAGCGGCCGACAGGGTAGGGGTTCACCCCTCCACTTT. Its translation is CASSGRQGRGSPLHF.

Note on this clone: Within the sample, other DNA sequences also encode this same CDR3. The chain links TRBV7-8 to TRBJ2-6, with 9 bases aligning to TRBD1. Unmatched junction bases numbered 9, after V lost 5 bases and J lost 1 base. There are 18 residues in the CDR3. Germline V gene data show CDR1 as SGHVS and CDR2 as FQNEAQ. Here the CDR3 reads CASSNPGTGPSGANVLTF. CDR3 nucleotide sequence: TGTGCCAGCAGCAATCCCGGGACAGGGCCGTCTGGGGCCAACGTCCTGACTTTC.

The chain has TRBV27 and TRBJ2-7; 10 bases match TRBD2. The germline gives CDR1 MNHEY, CDR2 SMNVEV (reference sequence). With 4 bases clipped from V and 4 bases from J, the junction kept 7 bases outside the gene matches. This CDR3 spans 15 amino acids. CDR3 coding DNA: TGTGCCAGCAGTTCGCCTAGCGGGAGCGTGTACGAGCAGTACTTC. Amino acids: CASSSPSGSVYEQYF.

J is TRBJ1-5 and V is TRBV30; TRBD1 matches at 8 bases. V lost 5 bases and J lost 3; bases outside the gene matches: 3. The CDR3 has 13 amino acids. Germline CDR1 and CDR2: GTSNPN and SVGIG (reference sequence). The CDR3 loop reads CAWDRGYNQPQHF. CDR3 bases: TGTGCCTGGGACAGGGGATACAATCAGCCCCAGCATTTT.

This clone was seen only once. This chain joins TRBV11-3 and TRBJ2-3, with 8 bases matching TRBD2. The length of the CDR3 is 17 residues. Germline trimming cut 4 bases from V and 0 bases from J; bases unmatched to any gene: 9. Germline V CDR1 and CDR2: SGHNT, YENEEA. CDR3 nucleotide sequence: TGTGCCAGCAGCTCCCGGGGGCGGGGGGTAAGCACAGATACGCAGTATTTT. Its translation: CASSSRGRGVSTDTQYF.